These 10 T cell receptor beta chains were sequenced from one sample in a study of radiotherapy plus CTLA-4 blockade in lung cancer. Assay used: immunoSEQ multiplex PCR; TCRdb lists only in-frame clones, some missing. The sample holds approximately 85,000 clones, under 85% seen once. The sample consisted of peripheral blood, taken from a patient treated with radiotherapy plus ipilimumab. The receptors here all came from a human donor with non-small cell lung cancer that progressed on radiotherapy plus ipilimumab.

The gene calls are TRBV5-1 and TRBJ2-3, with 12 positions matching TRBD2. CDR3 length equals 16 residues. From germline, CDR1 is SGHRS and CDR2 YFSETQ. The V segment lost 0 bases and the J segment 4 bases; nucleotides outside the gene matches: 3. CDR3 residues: CASSLGLAGGSDTQYF. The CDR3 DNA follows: TGCGCCAGCAGCTTGGGGCTAGCGGGAGGGTCAGATACGCAGTATTTT.

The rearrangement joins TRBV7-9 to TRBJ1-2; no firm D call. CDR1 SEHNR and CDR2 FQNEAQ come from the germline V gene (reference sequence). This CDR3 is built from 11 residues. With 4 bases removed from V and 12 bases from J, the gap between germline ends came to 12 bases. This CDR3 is CASSSYSGNTF. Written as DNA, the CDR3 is TGTGCCAGCAGCTCCTACTCGGGGAACACCTTC. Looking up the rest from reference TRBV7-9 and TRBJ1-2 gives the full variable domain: DTGVSQNPRHKITKRGQNVTFRCDPISEHNRLYWYRQTLGQGPEFLTYFQNEAQLEKSRLLSDRFSAERPKGSFSTLEIQRTEQGDSAMYLCASSSYSGNTFGSGTRLTVV.

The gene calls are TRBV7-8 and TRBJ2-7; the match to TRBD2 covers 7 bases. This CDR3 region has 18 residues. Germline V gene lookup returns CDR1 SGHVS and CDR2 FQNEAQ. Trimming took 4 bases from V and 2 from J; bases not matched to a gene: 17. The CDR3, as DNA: TGTGCCAGCAGCTCTTTGCCCGTGGGAGCGGGGCTAGCCTACGAGCAGTACTTC. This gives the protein CASSSLPVGAGLAYEQYF.

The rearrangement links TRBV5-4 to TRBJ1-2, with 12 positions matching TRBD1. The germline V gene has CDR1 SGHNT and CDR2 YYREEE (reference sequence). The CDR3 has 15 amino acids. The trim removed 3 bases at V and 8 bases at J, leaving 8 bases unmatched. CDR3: CASSSAGTGGLGYTF. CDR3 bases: TGTGCCAGCAGCTCCGCCGGGACAGGGGGCCTCGGCTACACCTTC. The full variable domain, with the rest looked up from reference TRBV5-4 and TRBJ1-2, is ETGVTQSPTHLIKTRGQQVTLRCSSQSGHNTVSWYQQALGQGPQFIFQYYREEENGRGNFPPRFSGLQFPNYSSELNVNALELDDSALYLCASSSAGTGGLGYTFGSGTRLTVV.

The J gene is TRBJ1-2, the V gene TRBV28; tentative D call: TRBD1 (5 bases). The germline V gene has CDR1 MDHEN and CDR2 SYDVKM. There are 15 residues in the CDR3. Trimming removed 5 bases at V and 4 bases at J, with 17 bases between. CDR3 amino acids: CASSPGAGNSYGYTF. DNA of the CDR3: TGTGCCAGCAGTCCCGGGGCAGGGAACTCCTATGGCTACACCTTC.

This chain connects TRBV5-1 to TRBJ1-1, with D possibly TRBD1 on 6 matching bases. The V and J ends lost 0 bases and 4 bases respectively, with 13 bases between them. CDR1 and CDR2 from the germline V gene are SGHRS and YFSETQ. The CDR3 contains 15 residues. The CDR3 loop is CASSLEWGLGTEAFF. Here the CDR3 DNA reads TGCGCCAGCAGCTTGGAATGGGGGCTGGGCACTGAAGCTTTCTTT.

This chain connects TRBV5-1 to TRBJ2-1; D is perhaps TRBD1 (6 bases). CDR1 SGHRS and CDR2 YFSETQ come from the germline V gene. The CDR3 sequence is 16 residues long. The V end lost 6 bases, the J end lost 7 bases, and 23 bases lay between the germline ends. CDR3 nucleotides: TGCGCCAGCATCGACCGTTTGGGGGCCTCTGGGAATGAGCAGTTCTTC. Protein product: CASIDRLGASGNEQFF.

As DNA, the CDR3 is TGTGCCTGGAGTGTAGGAATATATGGCTACACCTTC. Translated, it gives CAWSVGIYGYTF. The chain uses TRBV30 and TRBJ1-2; D ambiguous. Trimming cost V 0 bases and J 5 bases, with 7 bases left between them. This CDR3 region has 12 residues. Germline values: CDR1 GTSNPN, CDR2 SVGIG (reference sequence). The full variable domain, completed using reference TRBV30 and TRBJ1-2, is SQTIHQWPATLVQPVGSPLSLECTVEGTSNPNLYWYRQAAGRGLQLLFYSVGIGQISSEVPQNLSASRPQDRQFILSSKKLLLSDSGFYLCAWSVGIYGYTFGSGTRLTVV.

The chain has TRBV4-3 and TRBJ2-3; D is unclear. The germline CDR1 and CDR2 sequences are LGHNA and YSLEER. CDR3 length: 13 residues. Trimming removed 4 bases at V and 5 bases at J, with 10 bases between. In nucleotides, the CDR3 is TGCGCCAGCAGCCTAAAGGGTATAGATACGCAGTATTTT. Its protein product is CASSLKGIDTQYF.

This CDR3 is CASTGRPNTEAFF. The DNA of the CDR3 is TGTGCCAGCACGGGAAGACCGAACACTGAAGCTTTCTTT. The chain joins TRBV6-1 to TRBJ1-1; the D is unclear. The V end lost 7 bases, the J end lost 1 base, and 10 bases lay between the germline ends. Germline V gene lookup returns CDR1 MNHNS and CDR2 SASEGT. The CDR3 has 13 amino acids.